Below are 27 T cell receptor beta chains sequenced from a single sample in a study of shared clonotypes between healthy human individuals. This table comes from immunoSEQ multiplex PCR, and its TCRdb copy is limited to in-frame clones, with some not included. Here the sample spans some 690,000 clones, roughly 88% being singletons. The material sequenced was memory CD8+ T cells from PBMCs. Subset noted: CD45RO+ cells pooled with CCR7-negative TemRA cells. The origin of the receptors is a man between 18 and 35 years old in good health. Some clones in this sample may be carry-over from other donors' samples.

The genes are TRBV7-3 and TRBJ2-1, with TRBD2 matching 9 bases. Unmatched junction bases numbered 7, after V lost 5 bases and J lost 2 bases. Germline V gene sequence: CDR1 SGHTA, CDR2 FQGTGA. CDR3 length: 16 residues. The CDR3 protein is CASSPRLAETYNEQFF. Here the CDR3 DNA reads TGTGCCAGCAGCCCCAGACTAGCGGAGACCTACAATGAGCAGTTCTTC.

The CDR3 sequence: CASSFGPLNIQYF. CDR3 in DNA: TGTGCCAGCAGTTTCGGCCCCCTTAACATTCAGTACTTC. This sequence joins TRBV28 and TRBJ2-4, with D hard to call. This CDR3 contains 13 residues. CDR1 and CDR2 from the germline V gene are MDHEN and SYDVKM. Trimming removed 3 bases from V and 7 bases from J, with 10 bases in between.

The J gene is TRBJ2-3, the V gene TRBV7-2; TRBD2 might be the D (6 bases). This CDR3 contains 17 residues. Germline-derived CDR1 and CDR2 are SGHTA and FQGNSA. V was cut by 1 base and J by 1 base, with 15 bases left in between. For the CDR3, the DNA is TGTGCCAGCAGCTTAGTTGGGGGGAGCTGGGGCACAGATACGCAGTATTTT. The encoded protein is CASSLVGGSWGTDTQYF.

The chain is built from TRBV30 and TRBJ1-6; no clear D. The CDR3 has 14 amino acids. From germline, CDR1 is GTSNPN and CDR2 SVGIG (reference sequence). Trimming shortened V by 0 bases and J by 13 bases, and 16 bases separated the two germline ends. The CDR3 bases are TGTGCCTGGAGTGTGCGACACTCCGGGCAGCCCCTCCACTTT. It is translated as CAWSVRHSGQPLHF.

The chain recombines TRBV28 with TRBJ2-7; D call uncertain. The length of the CDR3 is 12 residues. Looked up from germline, CDR1 is MDHEN and CDR2 is SYDVKM. The V end was cut by 3 bases, the J end by 3 bases, with 6 bases between. The CDR3 DNA is TGTGCCAGCAGTTTCACACACTACGAGCAGTACTTC. This translates into CASSFTHYEQYF.

CDR3 loop: CASSIGRGVDQPQHF. CDR3 sequence (DNA): TGTGCCAGTAGTATCGGCAGGGGCGTCGATCAGCCCCAGCATTTT. The chain employs TRBV19 and TRBJ1-5, with TRBD1 as a possible D gene (6 bases). Germline loops: CDR1 LNHDA, CDR2 SQIVND (reference sequence). Trimming pared 3 bases from V and 5 bases from J, leaving 14 bases between. This CDR3 has 15 residues.

The J gene is TRBJ2-2, the V gene TRBV7-9; D is ambiguous. The CDR3 has 10 residues. Trimming pared 7 bases from V and 6 bases from J, leaving 3 bases between. CDR1 is SEHNR, CDR2 FQNEAQ, per germline (reference sequence). CDR3 sequence reads: CASTPGELFF. The CDR3 coding sequence is TGTGCCAGCACCCCCGGGGAGCTGTTTTTT. Based on the CDR3 plus reference TRBV7-9 and TRBJ2-2, the full variable domain is DTGVSQNPRHKITKRGQNVTFRCDPISEHNRLYWYRQTLGQGPEFLTYFQNEAQLEKSRLLSDRFSAERPKGSFSTLEIQRTEQGDSAMYLCASTPGELFFGEGSRLTVL.

The V gene is TRBV15, the J gene TRBJ2-7, with D unclear. The CDR3 runs to 15 residues. V was pared by 3 bases and J by 2 bases, with 14 bases between. Germline V CDR1 and CDR2: LNHNV, YYDKDF (reference sequence). CDR3 region: CATSSRRSSAYEQYF. The CDR3 bases are TGTGCCACCAGCAGTCGTCGCAGTTCGGCCTACGAGCAGTACTTC.

This chain links TRBV30 with TRBJ2-7, with unresolved D. The CDR3 extends over 14 amino acids. The V gene lost 0 bases and the J gene lost 0 bases, with 9 bases spanning the gap. CDR1 GTSNPN and CDR2 SVGIG come from the germline V gene (reference sequence). The CDR3 sequence is CAWSVRLLSYEQYF. The CDR3 DNA sequence: TGTGCCTGGAGTGTACGACTTCTCTCCTACGAGCAGTACTTC.

The genes are TRBV28 and TRBJ2-2; D is undetermined. The CDR3 length is 14 residues. Trimming left V 7 bases short and J 6 bases short, with 15 bases between. Per germline, CDR1 MDHEN and CDR2 SYDVKM. Written as DNA, the CDR3 is TGTGCCAGCAACGTTCAATCAAATCCCGGGGAGCTGTTTTTT. Protein: CASNVQSNPGELFF. The entire variable domain, with the rest obtained from reference TRBV28 and TRBJ2-2, is as follows: DVKVTQSSRYLVKRTGEKVFLECVQDMDHENMFWYRQDPGLGLRLIYFSYDVKMKEKGDIPEGYSVSREKKERFSLILESASTNQTSMYLCASNVQSNPGELFFGEGSRLTVL.

The chain joins TRBV6-1 to TRBJ2-5, with a possible D match to TRBD2 (6 bases). Germline V gene data show CDR1 as MNHNS and CDR2 as SASEGT. Trimming removed 3 bases from V and 2 bases from J, with 10 bases in between. The CDR3 sequence is 14 residues long. The CDR3: CASSEGEEQETQYF. The CDR3 bases are TGTGCCAGCAGTGAGGGGGAGGAGCAAGAGACCCAGTACTTC.

The rearrangement uses TRBV27 and TRBJ2-3, with D hard to call. Germline V gives CDR1 MNHEY, CDR2 SMNVEV (reference sequence). Trimming shortened V by 0 bases and J by 1 base, and 8 bases separated the two germline ends. The CDR3 sequence is 15 residues long. CDR3 sequence: CASSLSHEGTDTQYF. The DNA of the CDR3 is TGTGCCAGCAGTTTATCCCACGAGGGCACAGATACGCAGTATTTT.

The chain links TRBV6-5 to TRBJ2-7; 9 bases fit TRBD1. This CDR3 has 16 residues. The germline CDR1 and CDR2 sequences are MNHEY and SVGAGI. V dropped 0 bases and J dropped 3; count of bases not matched to a gene: 6. The CDR3 region has the DNA TGTGCCAGCAGTTACTCGACAGGGGGTTTACTCTACGAGCAGTACTTC. Its protein is CASSYSTGGLLYEQYF.

V is TRBV4-1 and J is TRBJ2-7; no reliable D call. There are 16 residues in the CDR3. CDR1 MGHRA and CDR2 YSYEKL come from the germline V gene. Deletions cut 1 base from V and 5 bases from J, with 18 bases between. The CDR3 protein is CASSQVVWDDKHEQYF. Written as DNA, the CDR3 is TGCGCCAGCAGCCAAGTCGTGTGGGATGACAAACACGAGCAGTACTTC.

V gene TRBV9 combines with J gene TRBJ2-7; a possible D gene is TRBD2 (5 bases). V gave up 3 bases and J gave up 5 bases, with 21 bases separating them. Germline-derived CDR1 and CDR2 are SGDLS and YYNGEE. The length of the CDR3 is 16 residues. CDR3 sequence: CASSAGIGESFHEQYF. Here the CDR3 DNA reads TGTGCCAGCAGCGCCGGGATCGGGGAATCTTTCCACGAGCAGTACTTC. Based on the CDR3 plus reference TRBV9 and TRBJ2-7, the full variable domain is DSGVTQTPKHLITATGQRVTLRCSPRSGDLSVYWYQQSLDQGLQFLIQYYNGEERAKGNILERFSAQQFPDLHSELNLSSLELGDSALYFCASSAGIGESFHEQYFGPGTRLTVT.

The gene calls are TRBV7-9 and TRBJ2-1, with D possibly being TRBD2 (5 bases). Germline V gene lookup returns CDR1 SEHNR and CDR2 FQNEAQ (reference sequence). The germline V and J ends were trimmed by 1 base and 15 bases, with 19 bases remaining between them. The CDR3 loop spans 14 amino acids. CDR3 nucleotides: TGTGCCAGCAGCTTAGAGGACTCGGGGAAGCATCCGTTCTTC. This sequence encodes CASSLEDSGKHPFF.

The V gene is TRBV28, the J gene TRBJ2-1, with D maybe TRBD2 (5 bases). The CDR3 covers 11 residues. The germline V gene has CDR1 MDHEN and CDR2 SYDVKM. With 6 bases removed from V and 8 bases from J, the gap between germline ends came to 8 bases. The CDR3 is CASRNSDEQFF. The CDR3 DNA reads as TGTGCCAGCAGAAATAGCGATGAGCAGTTCTTC.

The chain recombines TRBV4-1 with TRBJ2-7; tentatively, D is TRBD2 (6 bases). The germline V gene encodes CDR1 MGHRA and CDR2 YSYEKL. V lost 1 base and J lost 3, with 16 bases in between. This CDR3 has 16 residues. CDR3 nucleotide sequence: TGCGCCAGCAGCCAAGGTGTGGGGGAGGTGATCTACGAGCAGTACTTC. It encodes CASSQGVGEVIYEQYF.

The J gene is TRBJ1-2, the V gene TRBV5-1; TRBD1 is a possible D gene (6 bases). V was clipped by 2 bases and J by 1 base, with 9 bases between them. The CDR3 is made up of 14 amino acids. CDR1 and CDR2 from the germline V gene are SGHRS and YFSETQ. CDR3 loop: CASSFGQSNYGYTF. The CDR3 DNA reads as TGCGCCAGCAGCTTCGGACAGAGTAACTATGGCTACACCTTC.

This chain joins TRBV9 and TRBJ2-3; D is ambiguous. Germline loops: CDR1 SGDLS, CDR2 YYNGEE. The ends were cut back, 3 bases at V and 0 bases at J, with 14 bases in the middle. The CDR3 is 16 amino acids. This chain's CDR3 is CASSEDGSPSTDTQYF. For the CDR3, the DNA is TGTGCCAGCAGCGAGGACGGCTCCCCTAGCACAGATACGCAGTATTTT.

V usage is TRBV27 and J usage is TRBJ2-2, with D tentatively TRBD1 (6 bases). CDR3 length: 14 amino acids. In germline, CDR1 is MNHEY, CDR2 SMNVEV (reference sequence). Trimming took off 8 bases at V and 4 bases at J, with 14 bases between the two ends. The CDR3 is CASSWDNPTGELFF. The CDR3, as DNA: TGTGCCAGCTCCTGGGACAACCCCACCGGGGAGCTGTTTTTT.

This chain connects TRBV5-1 to TRBJ1-2; D unresolved. The CDR3 sequence is 13 residues long. The germline V gene encodes CDR1 SGHRS and CDR2 YFSETQ. Trimming shortened V by 5 bases and J by 8 bases, and 16 bases separated the two germline ends. CDR3 in amino acids: CASRAPKGSGYTF. The CDR3 DNA follows: TGCGCCAGCAGAGCCCCCAAGGGTAGCGGCTACACCTTC.

The sample holds one count of this clone. Additional DNA sequences in this sample encode the identical CDR3. In DNA, the CDR3 is TGTGCCAGCAGTGACTCGATCGGCGATGAGCAGTTCTTC. It specifies CASSDSIGDEQFF. The chain joins TRBV6-4 to TRBJ2-1; D is unclear. V gave up 0 bases and J gave up 8 bases, with 8 bases separating them. Germline V gene sequence: CDR1 MRHNA, CDR2 SNTAGT. This CDR3 spans 13 amino acids.

CDR3: CASSLTGQDYEQYF. The CDR3 region has the DNA TGTGCCAGCAGTCTAACGGGACAGGACTACGAGCAGTACTTC. The rearrangement links TRBV25-1 to TRBJ2-7; TRBD1 matches 8 bases. Germline CDR1 and CDR2: MGHDK and SYGVNS. The CDR3 covers 14 residues. V lost 5 bases and J lost 3; bases outside the gene matches: 6.

The genes are TRBV4-1 and TRBJ2-1, with 9 bases that match TRBD1. CDR1 and CDR2 from the germline V gene are MGHRA and YSYEKL. The CDR3 length is 14 residues. Trimming cost V 8 bases and J 4 bases; bases outside gene matches: 6. The CDR3 region is CASGGTGLYNEQFF. As DNA, the CDR3 is TGCGCCAGCGGGGGGACAGGGCTATACAATGAGCAGTTCTTC.

In its sample, this clone was seen a few times. The V and J genes are TRBV9 and TRBJ1-5; perhaps TRBD1 as D (6 bases). The germline gives CDR1 SGDLS, CDR2 YYNGEE. Trimming took 4 bases from V and 7 from J, leaving 18 bases between them. CDR3 length equals 15 residues. The CDR3 spells CASSPRGARGQPQHF. CDR3 coding DNA: TGTGCCAGCAGCCCACGGGGGGCCCGCGGACAGCCCCAGCATTTT.

This clone showed up just once. CDR3 nucleotides: TGTGCCAGCAGCTGGACAACAGGGGGAAGCACCGGGGAGCTGTTTTTT. Translation: CASSWTTGGSTGELFF. The chain combines TRBV7-6 with TRBJ2-2; 8 bases fit TRBD1. The length of the CDR3 is 16 residues. Germline assignment: CDR1 SGHVS and CDR2 FNYEAQ. The V segment lost 4 bases and the J segment 4 bases; nucleotides outside the gene matches: 8.